This TCR beta chain was sequenced during a study of blood T cell repertoires in COVID-19. Overall study: Sites across the United States, Italy and Spain contributed samples from acute and convalescent COVID-19. Sample material is recorded as cDNA or gDNA derived from T cells, B-cell-depleted T cells, or PBMCs.

Germline V gene lookup returns CDR1 WNHNN and CDR2 SYGVQD (reference sequence). With 3 bases clipped from V and 3 bases from J, the junction kept 4 bases outside the gene matches. This CDR3 contains 14 residues. In the study's own analysis: Scientists estimated how many nucleated cells there were by amplifying reference gene primers. Assay: immunoSEQ multiplex PCR; the TCRdb copy retains only in-frame clones and omits some. The D gene and trimming were derived from the DNA, and the V and J assignments and clone size from that table. The repertoire includes about 140,000 clones, 80% to 85% of them detected once, and more than 7% sits in the top ten. In its sample, this clone was seen many times.

The sequenced material came from peripheral blood. This TCR came from a human donor in a cohort sampled during active COVID-19. This chain links TRBV10-1 with TRBJ1-1; 7 bases align to TRBD1. The CDR3 here is CASSDTGVDTEAFF. In DNA, the CDR3 is TGCGCCAGCAGTGACACAGGGGTCGACACTGAAGCTTTCTTT.